The rows below give T cell receptor beta chains drawn from one sample of a study of blood T cell repertoires in COVID-19. Assay used: immunoSEQ multiplex PCR; TCRdb lists only in-frame clones, some missing. Of 60,000 to 70,000 clones listed, approximately 90% were seen once; the top ten hold roughly a tenth. Input material: PBMCs or T cells enriched from blood (not recorded which). Every receptor here comes from a woman between 35 and 50 years old who had recovered from COVID-19. Both conserved end residues are part of each CDR3. D genes are given only for firm matches. A row's size may be missing; if present it is once, few, many or a size class.

v_call	j_call	d_call	clone_size	cdr3_aa	cdr3_nt
TRBV2	TRBJ2-7	TRBD1	NA	CASSEDGTGGREQYF	TGTGCCAGCAGTGAAGATGGGACAGGGGGTCGGGAGCAGTACTTC
TRBV3-1/TRBV3-2	TRBJ2-7	NA	NA	CASSQVQTVYEQYF	TGTGCCAGCAGCCAAGTACAGACAGTCTACGAGCAGTACTTC
TRBV7-8	TRBJ1-2	NA	NA	CASSLSQINYGYTF	TGTGCCAGCAGCTTATCACAGATTAACTATGGCTACACCTTC
TRBV11-2	TRBJ2-2	NA	NA	CASSLDLVANTGELFF	TGTGCCAGCAGCTTAGATCTAGTAGCGAACACCGGGGAGCTGTTTTTT
TRBV19	TRBJ2-7	NA	NA	CASQGWGVHHEQYF	TGTGCCAGCCAAGGGTGGGGGGTCCACCACGAGCAGTACTTC
TRBV19	TRBJ2-2	NA	NA	CASSIGRVGTGELFF	TGTGCCAGTAGTATTGGCAGGGTCGGCACCGGGGAGCTGTTTTTT
TRBV13	TRBJ2-1	TRBD1	NA	CASSPRTGSSYNEQFF	TGTGCCAGCAGCCCCCGGACAGGGAGCTCCTACAATGAGCAGTTCTTC
TRBV2	TRBJ1-4	NA	once	CASTSRTVQNEKLFF	TGTGCCAGCACCTCCAGGACAGTGCAAAATGAAAAACTGTTTTTT
TRBV7-2	TRBJ2-1	NA	NA	CASSLNQGNEQFF	TGTGCCAGCAGCTTAAATCAGGGCAATGAGCAGTTCTTC
TRBV24-1	TRBJ2-3	NA	NA	CASSQQGFTDTQYF	TGTGCCAGCTCCCAGCAGGGGTTCACAGATACGCAGTATTTT
TRBV7-9	TRBJ2-3	NA	NA	CASSLATGSTDTQYF	TGTGCCAGCAGCTTAGCAACAGGAAGCACAGATACGCAGTATTTT
TRBV21-1	TRBJ1-6	NA	NA	CASTFFGQESSYNSPLHF	TGTGCCAGCACCTTTTTTGGACAGGAGAGCTCCTATAATTCACCCCTCCACTTT
TRBV27	TRBJ1-2	NA	NA	CASSFVSRGNYGYTF	TGTGCCAGCAGTTTTGTTTCCAGAGGAAACTATGGCTACACCTTC
TRBV4-2	TRBJ1-1	NA	NA	CASSQEGSTEAFF	TGTGCCAGCAGCCAAGAAGGGAGCACTGAAGCTTTCTTT
TRBV5-8	TRBJ1-2	TRBD1	once	CASSLRDREVYGYTF	TGTGCCAGCAGCTTACGGGACAGGGAAGTCTATGGCTACACCTTC
TRBV27	TRBJ2-7	TRBD2	NA	CASSSERGYSYEQYF	TGTGCCAGCAGCTCCGAGCGGGGGTACTCCTACGAGCAGTACTTC
TRBV27	TRBJ1-1	NA	once	CASRVTGLNTEAFF	TGTGCCAGCAGAGTAACAGGGCTGAACACTGAAGCTTTCTTT
TRBV18	TRBJ1-5	NA	NA	CASSPGQSNQPQHF	TGTGCCAGCTCCCCCGGACAGTCTAATCAGCCCCAGCATTTT
TRBV29-1	TRBJ2-7	NA	once	CSVGSTGYEQYF	TGCAGCGTTGGCTCTACAGGATACGAGCAGTACTTC
TRBV4-1	TRBJ2-6	NA	once	CASSHSRHLSSGANVLTF	TGCGCCAGCAGCCACTCGCGACATCTAAGCTCTGGGGCCAACGTCCTGACTTTC
TRBV5-8	TRBJ1-2	TRBD1	NA	CASSLGAGGGRSDYGYTF	TGTGCCAGCAGCTTGGGCGCAGGGGGAGGTCGGTCGGACTATGGCTACACCTTC
TRBV27	TRBJ1-1	NA	NA	CASSPRQNTEAFF	TGTGCCAGCAGTCCCAGACAGAACACTGAAGCTTTCTTT
TRBV5-1	TRBJ1-1	NA	NA	CASSLEVTRLNTEAFF	TGCGCCAGCAGCTTGGAGGTCACCAGGCTGAACACTGAAGCTTTCTTT
TRBV18	TRBJ2-7	NA	NA	CASSLQGGPSEQYF	TGTGCCAGCTCATTACAGGGAGGGCCCAGCGAGCAGTACTTC
TRBV19	TRBJ1-2	NA	NA	CASSIVFSGNNYGYTF	TGTGCCAGTAGTATAGTGTTTTCAGGAAATAACTATGGCTACACCTTC
TRBV19	TRBJ1-2	NA	NA	CASSWGLGANYGYTF	TGTGCCAGTAGCTGGGGACTCGGGGCTAACTATGGCTACACCTTC
TRBV15	TRBJ2-7	NA	few	CATSRDSGEVNEQYF	TGTGCCACCAGCAGAGATTCTGGGGAGGTGAACGAGCAGTACTTC
TRBV5-1	TRBJ1-1	NA	NA	CASRGLNEAFF	TGCGCCAGCCGAGGATTAAATGAAGCTTTCTTT
TRBV11-2	TRBJ1-1	TRBD1	NA	CASSLGGTENTEAFF	TGTGCCAGCAGCTTAGGCGGGACAGAAAACACTGAAGCTTTCTTT
TRBV10-1	TRBJ2-3	NA	NA	CASSESRVDTQYF	TGCGCCAGCAGTGAGTCGAGGGTTGATACGCAGTATTTT
TRBV5-4	TRBJ1-3	TRBD1	few	CASSEDRSGNNIYF	TGTGCCAGCAGCGAGGACAGGTCCGGGAACAACATATATTTT
TRBV6-5	TRBJ1-1	TRBD1	NA	CASSSRDRGSTEAFF	TGTGCCAGCAGTTCACGAGACAGGGGATCCACTGAAGCTTTCTTT
TRBV3-1/TRBV3-2	TRBJ2-7	NA	NA	CASSPSSTPHEQYF	TGTGCCAGCAGCCCCTCATCAACACCCCACGAGCAGTACTTC
TRBV4-2	TRBJ1-2	NA	NA	CASSQDFRQVNRYGYTF	TGTGCCAGCAGCCAAGATTTCCGGCAGGTTAATCGCTATGGCTACACCTTC
TRBV12-5	TRBJ1-1	NA	NA	CASGLPRQGLEAFF	TGTGCTAGTGGTTTGCCTCGACAAGGCCTTGAAGCTTTCTTT
TRBV15	TRBJ2-5	TRBD1	NA	CATSTGGMETQYF	TGTGCCACCAGCACAGGGGGCATGGAGACCCAGTACTTC
TRBV6-5	TRBJ1-2	TRBD1	NA	CASSPNRGNYGYTF	TGTGCCAGCAGCCCCAACAGGGGTAACTATGGCTACACCTTC
TRBV11-1	TRBJ1-1	NA	NA	CASSFGESAFF	TGTGCCAGCAGCTTCGGGGAATCAGCTTTCTTT
TRBV3-1/TRBV3-2	TRBJ2-3	TRBD1	NA	CASRSTGGDGDTQYF	TGTGCCAGCAGGTCGACAGGGGGCGATGGAGATACGCAGTATTTT
TRBV21-1	TRBJ2-2	NA	NA	CASSMRTGSTGELFF	TGTGCCAGCAGCATGCGGACAGGGAGTACCGGGGAGCTGTTTTTT
TRBV6-5	TRBJ2-5	NA	NA	CASERELQGETQYF	TGTGCCAGTGAGCGGGAACTACAGGGAGAGACCCAGTACTTC
TRBV7-8	TRBJ2-7	TRBD1	NA	CASSFGTGRYEQYF	TGTGCCAGCAGCTTCGGGACAGGACGCTACGAGCAGTACTTC
TRBV12-3/TRBV12-4	TRBJ1-6	NA	few	CASRRDNSPLHF	TGTGCCAGCAGGCGGGATAATTCACCCCTCCACTTT